Each of the 28 T cell receptor beta chains below was sequenced from the same sample in a study of blood T cell repertoires in COVID-19. Clones were read by immunoSEQ multiplex PCR, and TCRdb kept only the in-frame ones, dropping some. The table records 80,000 to 100,000 clones, around 93% of them present only once. The sample comprised peripheral blood. The receptors stem from a human donor with active COVID-19. The donor label of this sample is uncertain.

V usage is TRBV13 and J usage is TRBJ1-1; 9 positions match TRBD1. The germline V gene has CDR1 PRHDT and CDR2 FYEKMQ (reference sequence). The CDR3 has 13 residues. Germline trimming cut 4 bases from V and 11 bases from J; bases unmatched to any gene: 8. In nucleotides, the CDR3 is TGTGCCAGCAGCTCTGCAGGGACAGGGATGGCTTTCTTT. Amino acid sequence: CASSSAGTGMAFF.

The genes are TRBV5-1 and TRBJ1-3; 10 nucleotides match TRBD1. CDR1 and CDR2 (germline): SGHRS, YFSETQ. This CDR3 comprises 16 residues. V gave up 3 bases and J gave up 2 bases; unmatched junction bases: 5. The CDR3 loop is CASSWGTGDAGNTIYF. CDR3 sequence (DNA): TGCGCCAGCAGCTGGGGGACAGGGGACGCTGGAAACACCATATATTTT.

The rearrangement uses TRBV6-6 and TRBJ1-6; TRBD1 matches 8 bases. Germline CDR1 and CDR2: MNHNY and SVGAGI (reference sequence). The CDR3 loop spans 15 amino acids. The V segment lost 6 bases and the J segment 7 bases; nucleotides outside the gene matches: 8. This CDR3 is CASRPEGQGNSPLHF. The CDR3 DNA follows: TGTGCCAGCAGACCTGAAGGACAGGGAAATTCACCCCTCCACTTT.

V gene TRBV19 combines with J gene TRBJ1-1, with D uncertain. The CDR3 consists of 15 residues. Germline CDR1 and CDR2: LNHDA and SQIVND (reference sequence). V was clipped by 3 bases and J by 2 bases, with 13 bases between them. The CDR3 DNA is TGTGCCAGTAGTATGAACTCTAATCTTAACACTGAAGCTTTCTTT. It encodes CASSMNSNLNTEAFF.

Written as DNA, the CDR3 is TGTGCCAGCGATTCAGGGGCGGGGAACACTGAAGCTTTCTTT. Protein sequence: CASDSGAGNTEAFF. The chain is built from TRBV9 and TRBJ1-1; D is perhaps TRBD1 (6 bases). Trimming stripped 7 bases from V and 1 base from J, with 14 bases between. The CDR3 totals 14 residues. The germline gives CDR1 SGDLS, CDR2 YYNGEE.

The chain uses TRBV3-1 (or the pseudogene TRBV3-2) and TRBJ1-1; 7 bases map to TRBD1. V dropped 4 bases and J dropped 4; count of bases not matched to a gene: 9. Germline V gene data show CDR1 as LGHDT and CDR2 as YNNKEL (reference sequence). The CDR3 contains 15 residues. CDR3 loop: CASSRQQGLGTEAFF. The CDR3 nucleotides read TGTGCCAGCAGCCGACAACAGGGGTTGGGCACTGAAGCTTTCTTT.

The CDR3 reads CASRRGEETGELFF. Written as DNA, the CDR3 is TGTGCCAGCAGACGGGGGGAGGAAACCGGGGAGCTGTTTTTT. This rearrangement joins TRBV6-5 to TRBJ2-2, with 7 positions matching TRBD2. V shed 6 bases, J shed 5 bases, and the junction held 6 bases outside the gene matches. The CDR3 runs 14 residues. Germline CDR1 and CDR2: MNHEY and SVGAGI.

V usage is TRBV2 and J usage is TRBJ1-1; D is unresolved. The CDR3 extends over 14 amino acids. V lost 6 bases and J 1 base, leaving 12 bases between the germline ends. Germline V CDR1 and CDR2: SNHLY, FYNNEI. CDR3 sequence (DNA): TGTGCCAGCAGGGTCGGGGTGGAGAACACTGAAGCTTTCTTT. It specifies CASRVGVENTEAFF.

J is TRBJ2-1 and V is TRBV2; 13 positions match TRBD2. CDR3 length: 14 residues. Germline V gene data show CDR1 as SNHLY and CDR2 as FYNNEI. V gave up 6 bases and J gave up 10 bases; unmatched junction bases: 6. Here the CDR3 reads CASSRTSGGLEQFF. CDR3 nucleotides: TGTGCCAGCAGCCGGACTAGCGGGGGACTCGAGCAGTTCTTC.

This chain links TRBV7-6 with TRBJ2-3; weak D call: TRBD2 (6 bases). V was clipped by 1 base and J by 1 base, with 9 bases between them. Germline V lookup: CDR1 SGHVS, CDR2 FNYEAQ. The CDR3 spans 15 residues. The CDR3: CASSLGAGRTDTQYF. CDR3 DNA: TGTGCCAGCAGCTTAGGGGCGGGGCGCACAGATACGCAGTATTTT.

This clone was found once. The CDR3 DNA reads TGCGCCAGCTTCAACAGGGGGCAATCGAACACCGGGGAGCTGTTTTTT. This translates into CASFNRGQSNTGELFF. The chain recombines TRBV5-1 with TRBJ2-2; the match to TRBD1 covers 9 bases. Germline-derived CDR1 and CDR2 are SGHRS and YFSETQ. The CDR3 sequence is 16 residues long. Losses at the gene ends were 7 bases for V and 0 bases for J; bases not matched to a gene: 7.

The V and J genes are TRBV12-3 or TRBV12-4 and TRBJ2-7; perhaps TRBD1 as D (5 bases). Trimming shortened V by 8 bases and J by 6 bases, and 17 bases separated the two germline ends. The CDR3 covers 13 residues. CDR3 sequence (DNA): TGTGCCAGCCCCCCACGGGCCAGGGCCGAGCAGTACTTC. It translates to CASPPRARAEQYF.

V usage is TRBV3-1 (or the pseudogene TRBV3-2) and J usage is TRBJ2-7; D ambiguous. This CDR3 spans 14 amino acids. From germline, CDR1 is LGHDT and CDR2 YNNKEL (reference sequence). Trimming cost V 5 bases and J 3 bases, with 14 bases left between them. Here the CDR3 reads CASSSDTPIYEQYF. The CDR3 DNA reads as TGTGCCAGCAGCTCTGACACCCCCATCTACGAGCAGTACTTC.

The V call is TRBV7-9, the J call TRBJ1-6; D is undetermined. The germline V and J ends were trimmed by 4 bases and 10 bases, with 8 bases remaining between them. The CDR3 spans 12 residues. CDR1 is SEHNR and CDR2 is FQNEAQ in the germline V gene (reference sequence). This CDR3 is CASSSPRSPLHF. The CDR3, as DNA: TGTGCCAGCAGCTCACCGCGGTCACCCCTCCACTTT.

This chain joins TRBV6-5 and TRBJ2-5; D gene uncertain. This CDR3 is built from 14 residues. Germline-derived CDR1 and CDR2 are MNHEY and SVGAGI. The ends were cut back, 2 bases at V and 3 bases at J, with 10 bases in the middle. The CDR3 region is CASSYGRQKETQYF. CDR3 DNA: TGTGCCAGCAGTTACGGCAGGCAAAAAGAGACCCAGTACTTC.

The rearrangement uses TRBV19 and TRBJ2-1; D is possibly TRBD1 (8 bases). Germline V CDR1 and CDR2: LNHDA, SQIVND (reference sequence). Trimming cost V 3 bases and J 5 bases, with 14 bases left between them. This CDR3 is built from 15 residues. CDR3 sequence: CASSMSQGGHNEQFF. The CDR3 bases are TGTGCCAGTAGTATGTCACAGGGGGGGCACAATGAGCAGTTCTTC.

The genes are TRBV6-4 and TRBJ1-6; D is unresolved. V was cut by 2 bases and J by 14 bases, with 13 bases left in between. The length of the CDR3 is 13 residues. From germline, CDR1 is MRHNA and CDR2 SNTAGT. The CDR3 loop is CASSDKGFGALHF. The CDR3 region has the DNA TGTGCCAGCAGTGACAAGGGATTCGGGGCCCTCCACTTT.

The rearrangement links TRBV10-3 to TRBJ1-2; no clear D gene. The V and J ends lost 3 bases and 3 bases respectively, with 8 bases between them. The CDR3 covers 13 residues. Germline CDR1 reads ENHRY; CDR2 reads SYGVKD. The CDR3 region has the DNA TGTGCCATCAGTGAAGAGGGTTACTATGGCTACACCTTC. Translation gives CAISEEGYYGYTF.

The V and J genes are TRBV27 and TRBJ1-4; D might be TRBD1 (6 bases). The germline V gene has CDR1 MNHEY and CDR2 SMNVEV (reference sequence). The CDR3 is made up of 17 amino acids. Trimming took off 5 bases at V and 4 bases at J, with 20 bases between the two ends. In DNA, the CDR3 is TGTGCCAGCAGTGTGCGGGCTACAGGGAGTCTTAATGAAAAACTGTTTTTT. Translating it yields CASSVRATGSLNEKLFF.

The chain couples TRBV2 to TRBJ1-5; 7 positions match TRBD1. Germline loops: CDR1 SNHLY, CDR2 FYNNEI. With 3 bases clipped from V and 0 bases from J, the junction kept 5 bases outside the gene matches. There are 16 residues in the CDR3. The CDR3 coding sequence is TGTGCCAGCAGTGATCCGACAGGGAATAGCAATCAGCCCCAGCATTTT. Its protein is CASSDPTGNSNQPQHF. The full variable domain, with the rest looked up from reference TRBV2 and TRBJ1-5, is EPEVTQTPSHQVTQMGQEVILRCVPISNHLYFYWYRQILGQKVEFLVSFYNNEISEKSEIFDDQFSVERPDGSNFTLKIRSTKLEDSAMYFCASSDPTGNSNQPQHFGDGTRLSIL.

The count of this clone is one. The identical CDR3 is also encoded by other nucleotide sequences in the sample. The rearrangement links TRBV6-2 or TRBV6-3 to TRBJ2-3; possibly TRBD2 for D (6 bases). The CDR3 has 14 amino acids. In germline, CDR1 is MNHEY, CDR2 SVGEGT. Trimming cost V 3 bases and J 1 base, with 8 bases left between them. The CDR3: CASSYGGGTDTQYF. The CDR3 DNA follows: TGTGCCAGCAGTTATGGCGGGGGCACAGATACGCAGTATTTT.

The table lists this clone with a count of one. The chain has TRBV5-1 and TRBJ2-2; 9 bases map to TRBD1. The V gene's germline CDR1 is SGHRS and CDR2 YFSETQ. V gave up 6 bases and J gave up 3 bases; unmatched junction bases: 9. The CDR3 covers 16 residues. CDR3 nucleotide sequence: TGCGCCAGCATCCAGGGACAGGGAGGGGACACCGGGGAGCTGTTTTTT. Protein sequence: CASIQGQGGDTGELFF. Full variable domain (outside the CDR3, taken from reference TRBV5-1 and TRBJ2-2): KAGVTQTPRYLIKTRGQQVTLSCSPISGHRSVSWYQQTPGQGLQFLFEYFSETQRNKGNFPGRFSGRQFSNSRSEMNVSTLELGDSALYLCASIQGQGGDTGELFFGEGSRLTVL.

This sequence joins TRBV5-1 and TRBJ2-5, with a weak D call TRBD2 (6 bases). Between the trimmed V and J ends, which lost 0 bases and 5 bases, there was a span of 11 bases. CDR1 SGHRS and CDR2 YFSETQ come from the germline V gene. CDR3 length equals 14 residues. CDR3 nucleotide sequence: TGCGCCAGCAGCTTGGATCCTAGCGTGGAGACCCAGTACTTC. This encodes CASSLDPSVETQYF.

The V gene is TRBV2, the J gene TRBJ1-2; TRBD1 is a possible D gene (5 bases). The CDR3 is 13 residues long. Trimming cost V 4 bases and J 4 bases, with 10 bases left between them. CDR1 is SNHLY, CDR2 FYNNEI, per germline. In DNA form, the CDR3 reads TGTGCCAGCAGTGGGGGACTTACCTATGGCTACACCTTC. Protein product: CASSGGLTYGYTF.

This clone was seen only a few times. J is TRBJ1-2 and V is TRBV19, with D perhaps matching TRBD1 (6 bases). Germline V gene data show CDR1 as LNHDA and CDR2 as SQIVND (reference sequence). The CDR3 sequence is 12 residues long. V lost 3 bases and J 8 bases, leaving 10 bases between the germline ends. Written as DNA, the CDR3 is TGTGCCAGTAGTATCAGGGGCGGGGGCTACACCTTC. As protein: CASSIRGGGYTF.

This clone turned up a few times. The chain links TRBV7-9 to TRBJ2-7, with TRBD1 matching 11 bases. With V trimmed by 1 base and J by 5 bases, 7 bases remained unmatched. This CDR3 comprises 16 residues. Germline lookup yields CDR1 SEHNR and CDR2 FQNEAQ (reference sequence). CDR3 bases: TGTGCCAGCAGCTTAGGGGGACAGGGGGTTTGGGACGAGCAGTACTTC. It is translated as CASSLGGQGVWDEQYF.

The rearrangement uses TRBV5-1 and TRBJ2-3; D is unclear. This CDR3 is 14 amino acids long. The germline gives CDR1 SGHRS, CDR2 YFSETQ. V was trimmed by 0 bases and J by 3 bases, leaving 8 bases between them. The CDR3: CASSLVALTDTQYF. DNA of the CDR3: TGCGCCAGCAGCTTGGTCGCCCTAACAGATACGCAGTATTTT. The entire variable domain, with the rest obtained from reference TRBV5-1 and TRBJ2-3, is as follows: KAGVTQTPRYLIKTRGQQVTLSCSPISGHRSVSWYQQTPGQGLQFLFEYFSETQRNKGNFPGRFSGRQFSNSRSEMNVSTLELGDSALYLCASSLVALTDTQYFGPGTRLTVL.

J is TRBJ2-5 and V is TRBV7-2; 10 positions agree with TRBD1. The CDR3 length is 16 residues. Germline CDR1 and CDR2: SGHTA and FQGNSA. V lost 6 bases to trimming and J lost 2 bases; unmatched junction nucleotides: 9. The CDR3 DNA is TGTGCCAGCAGAGAGGGACAGGGGCGATGGCAAGAGACCCAGTACTTC. Its translation: CASREGQGRWQETQYF.